This T cell receptor beta chain comes out of a study of blood T cell repertoires in COVID-19. Study overall: Donors in the United States, Italy and Spain gave samples during acute or convalescent COVID-19. The cDNA or gDNA used as material had been derived from T cells, B-cell-depleted T cells, or PBMCs.

Germline CDR1 reads SGHTS; CDR2 reads YDEGEE. Trimming took 4 bases from V and 4 from J, leaving 17 bases between them. This CDR3 is built from 15 residues. In the source study's methods: The assay estimated nucleated cells by amplifying reference gene primers. The data were produced by immunoSEQ multiplex PCR, yet TCRdb's version contains in-frame clones alone and is incomplete. V, J and clone size are those of that table, while D and trimming were read from the DNA. The sample holds tens of thousands of clones, 65% to 90% seen once. The sample comprised peripheral blood. This TCR derives from a human donor in a cohort sampled during active COVID-19. The rearrangement uses TRBV5-8 and TRBJ1-1, with D possibly matching TRBD1 (6 bases). CDR3 residues: CASSPYRGGGTEAFF. CDR3 sequence (DNA): TGTGCCAGCAGCCCCTATAGAGGGGGTGGCACTGAAGCTTTCTTT.